The source of this T cell receptor beta chain is a study of blood T cell repertoires in COVID-19. Background on the study: Sites across the United States, Italy and Spain contributed samples from acute and convalescent COVID-19. Nucleic acid was either cDNA or gDNA, and it came from T cells, B-cell-depleted T cells, or PBMCs.

In the original processing: It was from reference gene primer amplification that nucleated cell counts were estimated. Repertoires were generated with immunoSEQ multiplex PCR, while TCRdb's copy carries only in-frame clones and drops some. Clone size and the V and J calls come from that table; the DNA yielded D and trimming. The table includes 39,000 or so clones, roughly nine tenths detected once. J lost 7 bases, V lost 0 bases, and 7 bases had no gene match. The V gene's germline CDR1 is MNHEY and CDR2 SVGEGT. The CDR3 is 17 amino acids. The rearrangement joins TRBV6-2 or TRBV6-3 to TRBJ2-2, with 11 nucleotides matching TRBD1. The sample was peripheral blood. The receptor's source is a human donor in a cohort sampled during active COVID-19. This chain's CDR3 is CASSYSSRTGGFGELFF. The DNA of the CDR3 is TGTGCCAGCAGTTACTCGTCTAGGACAGGGGGCTTCGGGGAGCTGTTTTTT.